The 5 T cell receptor beta chains below come from one sample, sequenced in a study of T cells in Graves' hyperthyroidism and ophthalmopathy. RNA transcripts were the template for amplifying TCR beta CDR3 regions. The study used the HTBI primer set for a first-round RT-PCR of the TCR CDR3. Using its own MiXCR run on the multiplex PCR reads, TCRdb lists one record per CDR3 protein. This sample has some 360,000 distinct CDR3 sequences; roughly 14% occur once, and the top ten carry approximately 10%. Sequenced: blood. The receptor set was obtained from a woman aged 60-75 years with Graves' hyperthyroidism.

The chain has TRBV6-1 and TRBJ2-6, with no clear D. The CDR3 sequence is 16 residues long. V was shortened by 1 base and J by 0 bases, with 7 bases between the two germline ends. Per germline, CDR1 MNHNS and CDR2 SASEGT. The CDR3 sequence is CASSEVASSGANVLTF. As DNA, the CDR3 is TGTGCCAGCAGTGAAGTTGCCAGCTCTGGGGCCAACGTCCTGACTTTC.

This clonotype was observed a handful of times. This rearrangement joins TRBV29-1 to TRBJ2-5; 8 bases match TRBD2. Germline CDR1 SQVTM, CDR2 ANQGSEA. Germline trimming cut 2 bases from V and 2 bases from J; bases unmatched to any gene: 10. The CDR3 consists of 16 residues. The CDR3 DNA sequence: TGCAGCGTTGAAAAAGGGGTAGCGGGACTACAAGAGACCCAGTACTTC. Translating it yields CSVEKGVAGLQETQYF.

This clonotype was found many times. The J gene is TRBJ1-5, the V gene TRBV2, with a weak D call TRBD1 (6 bases). V lost 2 bases and J 0 bases, leaving 8 bases between the germline ends. This CDR3 is built from 15 residues. Germline V lookup: CDR1 SNHLY, CDR2 FYNNEI. The CDR3 DNA is TGTGCCAGCAGTGAAACAGGGATTAGCAATCAGCCCCAGCATTTT. Residues: CASSETGISNQPQHF.

In this sample, this clonotype turned up a few times. The CDR3 DNA is TGTGCCAGCAGTCCCGCCGGGAGGATCATGAACACTGAAGCTTTCTTT. It encodes CASSPAGRIMNTEAFF. The chain joins TRBV28 to TRBJ1-1; D gene ambiguous. V was shortened by 5 bases and J by 0 bases, with 16 bases between the two germline ends. Germline V lookup: CDR1 MDHEN, CDR2 SYDVKM. This CDR3 spans 16 amino acids. Variable domain in full (rest from reference TRBV28 and TRBJ1-1): DVKVTQSSRYLVKRTGEKVFLECVQDMDHENMFWYRQDPGLGLRLIYFSYDVKMKEKGDIPEGYSVSREKKERFSLILESASTNQTSMYLCASSPAGRIMNTEAFFGQGTRLTVV.

This clonotype was picked up many times. The chain uses TRBV5-5 and TRBJ2-7; tentative D call: TRBD1 (6 bases). V was clipped by 2 bases and J by 4 bases, with 16 bases between them. The CDR3 runs to 15 residues. Germline CDR1 reads SGHKS; CDR2 reads YYEKEE (reference sequence). CDR3 nucleotides: TGTGCCAGCAGCTTACAGGGCTGGGGGCAATACGAGCAGTACTTC. Its translation is CASSLQGWGQYEQYF. Full variable domain (missing parts from reference TRBV5-5 and TRBJ2-7): DAGVTQSPTHLIKTRGQQVTLRCSPISGHKSVSWYQQVLGQGPQFIFQYYEKEERGRGNFPDRFSARQFPNYSSELNVNALLLGDSALYLCASSLQGWGQYEQYFGPGTRLTVT.